This TCR beta chain was observed in a study of cytomegalovirus exposure and HLA in healthy donors. Study summary: A subsequent analysis reported that the 120 validation repertoires were produced on the same platform that had also been used for the 500 to 700 first-cohort repertoires.

Assay: immunoSEQ multiplex PCR; the TCRdb copy retains only in-frame clones and omits some. The repertoire holds about 110,000 clones, with about 94% as singletons. General study results and limits: Associated with cytomegalovirus, according to the listing, were around 160 TCR beta chains. Most TCR sequences were uncommon, yet certain public TCRs appeared in many donors.

Points on this clone: The target antigen is unknown.

This CDR3 has 13 amino acids. V lost 10 bases, J lost 4 bases, and 9 bases stayed unmatched. Germline CDR1 reads MDHEN; CDR2 reads SYDVKM. V is TRBV28 and J is TRBJ2-7; 8 bases match TRBD1. The sample consisted of PBMCs. The TCR sequence derives from a woman aged 18-35 years in good health and CMV-seronegative. This chain's CDR3 is CAISDRAGYEQYF. Written as DNA, the CDR3 is TGTGCCATTTCGGACAGGGCGGGATACGAGCAGTACTTC.